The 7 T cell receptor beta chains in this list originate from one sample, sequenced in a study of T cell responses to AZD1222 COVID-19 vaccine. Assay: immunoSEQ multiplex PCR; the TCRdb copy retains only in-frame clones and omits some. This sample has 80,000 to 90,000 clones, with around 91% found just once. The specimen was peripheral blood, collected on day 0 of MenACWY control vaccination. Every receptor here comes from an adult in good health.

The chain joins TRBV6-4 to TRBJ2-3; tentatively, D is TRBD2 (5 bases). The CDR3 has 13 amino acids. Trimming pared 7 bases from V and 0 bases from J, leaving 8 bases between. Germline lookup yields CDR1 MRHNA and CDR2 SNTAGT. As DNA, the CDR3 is TGTGCCAGCAACGAGGGAAGCACAGATACGCAGTATTTT. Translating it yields CASNEGSTDTQYF.

CDR3 loop: CASNSGRNTEAFF. CDR3 nucleotides: TGTGCCAGCAATTCAGGGCGGAACACTGAAGCTTTCTTT. V and J are TRBV28 and TRBJ1-1; tentatively, D is TRBD1 (5 bases). CDR1 is MDHEN, CDR2 SYDVKM, per germline. The CDR3 totals 13 residues. Trimming left V 7 bases short and J 1 base short, with 10 bases between.

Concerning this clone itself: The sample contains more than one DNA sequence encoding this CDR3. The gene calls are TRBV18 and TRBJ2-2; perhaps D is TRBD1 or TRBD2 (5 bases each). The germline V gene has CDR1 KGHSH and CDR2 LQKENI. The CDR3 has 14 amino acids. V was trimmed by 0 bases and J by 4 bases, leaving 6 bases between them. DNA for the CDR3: TGTGCCAGCTCACCACCGGGGGTCACCGGGGAGCTGTTTTTT. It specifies CASSPPGVTGELFF.

The DNA of the CDR3 is TGTGCCAGCAGCTTGGGCCCCAATTATGAAAAACTGTTTTTT. Its translation is CASSLGPNYEKLFF. The rearrangement links TRBV7-2 to TRBJ1-4; D is uncertain. The germline V gene encodes CDR1 SGHTA and CDR2 FQGNSA. V lost 3 bases and J lost 6, with 11 bases in between. The CDR3 totals 14 residues.

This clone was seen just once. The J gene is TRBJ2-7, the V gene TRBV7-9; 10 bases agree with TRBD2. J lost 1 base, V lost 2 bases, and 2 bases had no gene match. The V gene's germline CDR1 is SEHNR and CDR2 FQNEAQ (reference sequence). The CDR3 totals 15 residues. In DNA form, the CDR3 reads TGTGCCAGCAGCTTACTAGCGGGAGCTTCCTACGAGCAGTACTTC. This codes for CASSLLAGASYEQYF.

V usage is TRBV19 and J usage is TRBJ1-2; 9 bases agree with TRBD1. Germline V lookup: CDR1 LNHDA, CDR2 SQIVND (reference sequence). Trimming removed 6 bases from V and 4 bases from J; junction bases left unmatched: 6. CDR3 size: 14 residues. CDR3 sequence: CASRTGGLAYGYTF. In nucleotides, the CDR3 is TGTGCCAGTAGAACAGGGGGCCTGGCCTATGGCTACACCTTC.

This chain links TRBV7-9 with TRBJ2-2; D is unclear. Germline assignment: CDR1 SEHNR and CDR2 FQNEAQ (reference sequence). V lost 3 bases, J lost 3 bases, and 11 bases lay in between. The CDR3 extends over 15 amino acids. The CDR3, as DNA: TGTGCCAGCAGCTTCCTCCTAAAGGACACCGGGGAGCTGTTTTTT. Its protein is CASSFLLKDTGELFF.